The T cell receptor beta chain under discussion was sequenced for a study of CXCR3-negative and CXCR3-positive naive CD8 T cells. General study findings and limits: Naive CXCR3-negative and CXCR3-positive cells had similar TRBV-TRBJ usage; memory differed.

In regard to this clonotype: Its target is unknown.

5' RACE with UMI labels generated the TRB cDNA libraries. Reanalyzing the 5' RACE reads, TCRdb keeps one entry per CDR3 protein, without DNA. This sample contains over 100,000 distinct CDR3 sequences. This clonotype was sampled from a human donor in good health. Some clones in this sample may be carry-over from other donors' samples. Sequenced: naive CXCR3- CD8+ T cells from blood. Subset defined: CD45RO-CCR7+CD27+CD95- naive CD8+ T cells lacking CXCR3 (TNR3-).

CDR3 sequence reads: CASSLEQYNEQFF. This chain links TRBV5-5 with TRBJ2-1. CDR1 SGHKS and CDR2 YYEKEE come from the germline V gene (reference sequence). There are 13 residues in the CDR3.